Following are 28 T cell receptor beta chains from one sample sequenced in a study of beta chain features in type 1 diabetes. As every portion of the isolated RNA was reverse transcribed, the sequencing read expressed TCRB transcripts. The assay was immunoSEQ multiplex PCR, and TCRdb's table has in-frame clones only and misses some. Here the sample spans nearly 250,000 clones, 14% being singletons. Sequenced input: naive CD4+ T cells from blood. The receptors were gathered from a woman aged 40 to 49 in good health.

This clone was seen a few times. This rearrangement joins TRBV5-1 to TRBJ2-1; a possible D gene is TRBD2 (5 bases). The germline gives CDR1 SGHRS, CDR2 YFSETQ. This CDR3 spans 13 amino acids. V was pared by 0 bases and J by 9 bases, with 10 bases between. In nucleotides, the CDR3 is TGCGCCAGCAGCTTGGAATCGGGATTTGAGCAGTTCTTC. Protein: CASSLESGFEQFF.

The chain employs TRBV5-1 and TRBJ1-1; D gene ambiguous. This CDR3 region has 14 residues. Per germline, CDR1 SGHRS and CDR2 YFSETQ. With 4 bases removed from V and 4 bases from J, the gap between germline ends came to 14 bases. The CDR3 loop is CASSKGPEGTEAFF. The DNA for the CDR3 is TGCGCCAGCAGCAAAGGGCCAGAGGGCACTGAAGCTTTCTTT.

V and J are TRBV29-1 and TRBJ1-2, with TRBD1 as a possible D gene (5 bases). Trimming took off 6 bases at V and 4 bases at J, with 12 bases between the two ends. This CDR3 region has 12 residues. Looked up from germline, CDR1 is SQVTM and CDR2 is ANQGSEA. CDR3 in amino acids: CSVAGYGYGYTF. The CDR3 DNA follows: TGCAGCGTCGCAGGGTACGGCTATGGCTACACCTTC. The full variable domain, with the rest looked up from reference TRBV29-1 and TRBJ1-2, is SAVISQKPSRDICQRGTSLTIQCQVDSQVTMMFWYRQQPGQSLTLIATANQGSEATYESGFVIDKFPISRPNLTFSTLTVSNMSPEDSSIYLCSVAGYGYGYTFGSGTRLTVV.

This clone was counted a few times. The chain links TRBV7-2 to TRBJ1-4; 7 bases align to TRBD1. Trimming at V came to 6 bases and at J to 3 bases, leaving 10 bases not matched to a gene. Germline V gene lookup returns CDR1 SGHTA and CDR2 FQGNSA. This CDR3 is built from 16 residues. CDR3 coding DNA: TGTGCCAGCAGGGAGGGTTTGACAGGGTCTAATGAAAAACTGTTTTTT. It encodes CASREGLTGSNEKLFF.

This clone was seen more than once but under ten times. This chain joins TRBV9 and TRBJ1-2; D call uncertain. Germline V gene lookup returns CDR1 SGDLS and CDR2 YYNGEE. The ends were cut back, 0 bases at V and 8 bases at J, with 14 bases in the middle. The CDR3 length is 14 residues. The CDR3 DNA is TGTGCCAGCAGCGTAGAGAGCGGTTTAGGGGGCTACACCTTC. Translating it yields CASSVESGLGGYTF.

A remark on this clone: This sample also contains other DNA sequences that code for the same CDR3. The CDR3 sequence: CASSYRGYEQYF. The CDR3, as DNA: TGTGCCAGCAGTTACCGGGGGTACGAGCAGTACTTC. The chain is built from TRBV6-5 and TRBJ2-7; maybe TRBD2 (6 bases). Trimming shortened V by 2 bases and J by 4 bases, and 6 bases separated the two germline ends. Germline assignment: CDR1 MNHEY and CDR2 SVGAGI. This CDR3 spans 12 amino acids.

This chain links TRBV18 with TRBJ1-4; D is ambiguous. CDR3 length equals 14 residues. Trimming cost V 8 bases and J 12 bases, with 22 bases left between them. Germline values: CDR1 KGHSH, CDR2 LQKENI. CDR3 sequence reads: CASGRLKARGELFF. CDR3 coding DNA: TGTGCCAGCGGTAGACTGAAGGCTCGGGGAGAACTGTTTTTT.

The chain recombines TRBV2 with TRBJ2-5, with 7 bases aligning to TRBD1. Germline V CDR1 and CDR2: SNHLY, FYNNEI. Losses at the gene ends were 6 bases for V and 4 bases for J; bases not matched to a gene: 2. The CDR3 has 12 amino acids. CDR3 sequence: CASRWDRETQYF. DNA of the CDR3: TGTGCCAGCAGATGGGACAGAGAGACCCAGTACTTC.

This chain connects TRBV4-2 to TRBJ1-2, with unresolved D. The germline V gene encodes CDR1 LGHNA and CDR2 YNFKEQ. The V end lost 0 bases, the J end lost 1 base, and 18 bases lay between the germline ends. There are 18 residues in the CDR3. The CDR3 DNA is TGTGCCAGCAGCCAAGATCTTCCAGGTCTGACCCTTAACTATGGCTACACCTTC. Protein: CASSQDLPGLTLNYGYTF.

The chain couples TRBV6-1 to TRBJ1-4; 7 positions agree with TRBD1. The V gene end was trimmed by 2 bases and the J gene end by 7 bases; junction bases not matched to a gene: 10. CDR1 and CDR2 (germline): MNHNS, SASEGT. The CDR3 is 16 amino acids. CDR3 sequence: CASSELGVGQSEKLFF. DNA for the CDR3: TGTGCCAGCAGTGAACTGGGTGTGGGACAGAGTGAAAAACTGTTTTTT.

The CDR3 bases are TGTGCCAGCTCACCACGGGCAGGGCCACAAAGCCAGCCCCAGCATTTT. This encodes CASSPRAGPQSQPQHF. V is TRBV18 and J is TRBJ1-5, with D tentatively TRBD1 (5 bases). The germline V and J ends were trimmed by 1 base and 7 bases, with 17 bases remaining between them. There are 16 residues in the CDR3. Germline values: CDR1 KGHSH, CDR2 LQKENI.

This clone was counted between two and nine times. V gene TRBV2 combines with J gene TRBJ2-3; TRBD2 aligns across 11 bases. V lost 3 bases and J lost 5; bases outside the gene matches: 7. The germline CDR1 and CDR2 sequences are SNHLY and FYNNEI. This CDR3 has 16 amino acids. The chain's CDR3 is CASSEVAGGPKDTQYF. For the CDR3, the DNA is TGTGCCAGCAGTGAGGTAGCGGGGGGGCCTAAAGATACGCAGTATTTT.

Only a few counts were recorded for this clone. The rearrangement joins TRBV7-2 to TRBJ2-2; the match to TRBD2 covers 7 bases. V shed 3 bases and J 3 bases; nucleotides not matched to a gene: 4. Germline V gene sequence: CDR1 SGHTA, CDR2 FQGNSA. The CDR3 has 15 amino acids. CDR3 amino acids: CASSLASGDTGELFF. CDR3 DNA sequence: TGTGCCAGCAGCTTGGCTAGCGGAGACACCGGGGAGCTGTTTTTT.

The sample holds a few counts of this clone. The chain joins TRBV5-1 to TRBJ1-4; D call uncertain. The CDR3 totals 13 residues. Germline V lookup: CDR1 SGHRS, CDR2 YFSETQ. With 4 bases removed from V and 7 bases from J, the gap between germline ends came to 11 bases. CDR3 in amino acids: CASSPNEGEKLFF. The CDR3 nucleotides are TGCGCCAGCAGCCCCAACGAGGGTGAAAAACTGTTTTTT.

The J gene is TRBJ2-1, the V gene TRBV5-6, with TRBD2 matching 8 bases. CDR1 is SGHDT, CDR2 YYEEEE, per germline. The CDR3 length is 14 residues. After removal of 4 bases from V and 8 bases from J, the junction contained 8 bases not matched to a gene. The CDR3 DNA is TGTGCCAGCAGCCCGGGACTAGGGTACGATGAGCAGTTCTTC. This codes for CASSPGLGYDEQFF.

Turning to this clone: An end of the junction does not agree with germline; a read error may underlie this. The chain carries TRBV11-2 and TRBJ2-7; 12 bases align to TRBD1. Germline-derived CDR1 and CDR2 are SGHAT and FQNNGV. The CDR3 has 16 amino acids. As DNA, the CDR3 is TGTGCCAGCAGCTCTACCGGGACAGGGGGCTCCCACGAGCAGTACTTC. This sequence encodes CASSSTGTGGSHEQYF.

The gene calls are TRBV2 and TRBJ1-2; D gene unclear. The CDR3 extends over 12 amino acids. CDR1 and CDR2 (germline): SNHLY, FYNNEI. Between the trimmed V and J ends, which lost 7 bases and 0 bases, there was a span of 6 bases. In DNA form, the CDR3 reads TGTGCCAGCATGGCAGCTAACTATGGCTACACCTTC. Translated, it gives CASMAANYGYTF.

This clone was seen more than once but under ten times. The V and J genes are TRBV27 and TRBJ2-7; 11 bases are a match to TRBD1. Unmatched junction bases numbered 6, after V lost 6 bases and J lost 5 bases. This CDR3 has 14 residues. The germline gives CDR1 MNHEY, CDR2 SMNVEV (reference sequence). The CDR3 protein is CASRQGQGDNEQYF. The DNA of the CDR3 is TGTGCCAGCAGGCAGGGACAGGGGGACAACGAGCAGTACTTC.

This clone was counted a few times. This chain uses TRBV19 with TRBJ1-2; tentatively, D is TRBD1 (5 bases). The ends were cut back, 5 bases at V and 2 bases at J, with 18 bases in the middle. Germline V gene lookup returns CDR1 LNHDA and CDR2 SQIVND (reference sequence). CDR3 length equals 16 residues. CDR3 nucleotide sequence: TGTGCCAGTAGTCCCAACCTCATGGGGCAGAACTATGGCTACACCTTC. This translates into CASSPNLMGQNYGYTF.

This clone has only a few counts. V and J are TRBV29-1 and TRBJ2-3; TRBD1 might be the D (5 bases). The CDR3 consists of 13 residues. CDR1 is SQVTM, CDR2 ANQGSEA, per germline. V was pared by 8 bases and J by 3 bases, with 15 bases between. The CDR3 DNA reads as TGCAGCTCTTATGGCAGGGCGACAGATACGCAGTATTTT. Its protein is CSSYGRATDTQYF.

V usage is TRBV11-2 and J usage is TRBJ2-5, with 12 bases lining up with TRBD1. Trimming took 1 base from V and 4 from J; bases not matched to a gene: 4. Germline assignment: CDR1 SGHAT and CDR2 FQNNGV. The CDR3 extends over 16 amino acids. CDR3 residues: CASSLGLGQGAETQYF. The DNA for the CDR3 is TGTGCCAGCAGCTTAGGCCTGGGACAGGGGGCAGAGACCCAGTACTTC.

The gene calls are TRBV7-9 and TRBJ2-3; tentative D call: TRBD2 (6 bases). This CDR3 region has 13 residues. Trimming stripped 1 base from V and 9 bases from J, with 11 bases between. Germline V gene lookup returns CDR1 SEHNR and CDR2 FQNEAQ (reference sequence). The CDR3, as DNA: TGTGCCAGCAGCTTAGGACTAGTAGAAACGCAGTATTTT. Encoded protein: CASSLGLVETQYF.

The V and J genes are TRBV10-3 and TRBJ2-7; tentatively, D is TRBD1 (6 bases). Per germline, CDR1 ENHRY and CDR2 SYGVKD. V was trimmed by 6 bases and J by 2 bases, leaving 8 bases between them. CDR3 length: 12 amino acids. For the CDR3, the DNA is TGTGCCATCAGGGACAGAGCCTACGAGCAGTACTTC. Encoded protein: CAIRDRAYEQYF.

This chain uses TRBV5-5 with TRBJ2-3, with D unresolved. The CDR3 runs 15 residues. In germline, CDR1 is SGHKS, CDR2 YYEKEE (reference sequence). V lost 0 bases to trimming and J lost 0 bases, with 8 bases between them. CDR3 residues: CASSLGLPSTDTQYF. CDR3 DNA: TGTGCCAGCAGCTTGGGTCTACCTAGCACAGATACGCAGTATTTT. The full variable domain, completed using reference TRBV5-5 and TRBJ2-3, is DAGVTQSPTHLIKTRGQQVTLRCSPISGHKSVSWYQQVLGQGPQFIFQYYEKEERGRGNFPDRFSARQFPNYSSELNVNALLLGDSALYLCASSLGLPSTDTQYFGPGTRLTVL.

The chain uses TRBV9 and TRBJ2-3; 10 bases align to TRBD2. Germline V lookup: CDR1 SGDLS, CDR2 YYNGEE. The CDR3 loop spans 15 amino acids. With V trimmed by 3 bases and J by 4 bases, 5 bases remained unmatched. CDR3 amino acids: CASSGSGGWADTQYF. The CDR3 DNA reads as TGTGCCAGCAGCGGTAGCGGGGGGTGGGCAGATACGCAGTATTTT.

The rearrangement links TRBV18 to TRBJ1-4; TRBD1 matches 7 bases. CDR3 size: 14 residues. Germline-derived CDR1 and CDR2 are KGHSH and LQKENI. V dropped 3 bases and J dropped 8; count of bases not matched to a gene: 6. As DNA, the CDR3 is TGTGCCAGCTCACCCGACAGGGCGGACGAAAAACTGTTTTTT. As protein: CASSPDRADEKLFF.

There are a few counts of this clone. V is TRBV9 and J is TRBJ1-2; D is unresolved. Germline V gene lookup returns CDR1 SGDLS and CDR2 YYNGEE. The CDR3 totals 14 residues. V gave up 1 base and J gave up 8 bases, with 15 bases separating them. CDR3 bases: TGTGCCAGCAGCGTATTATTCGATACAGAGGGCTACACCTTC. Translated, it gives CASSVLFDTEGYTF.

The chain joins TRBV7-2 to TRBJ2-5; D is unclear. Looked up from germline, CDR1 is SGHTA and CDR2 is FQGNSA. The CDR3 is 15 residues long. The V and J ends lost 0 bases and 5 bases respectively, with 13 bases between them. The CDR3 sequence: CASSLAQSSGETQYF. The DNA of the CDR3 is TGTGCCAGCAGCTTAGCGCAGTCTAGTGGGGAGACCCAGTACTTC.